The 4 T cell receptor beta chains in this list originate from one sample, sequenced in a study of a mutant IDH1 vaccine in newly diagnosed glioma (dated by TCRdb to the early 2020s). Preparation of the library involved the immunoSEQ multiplex PCR assay. What TCRdb holds here is the immuneACCESS table cut down to in-frame rearrangements. Part of the clones is not present; checked against another copy, under half of the missing clones reflect an unresolved V gene, and the others are unexplained. The sample table lists 60,000 to 75,000 clones, about 87% of them with a count of one. The ten largest clones capture approximately 2% of the sample. No cognate antigen is known for these TCRs. Sample time point, as interpreted from the label and publication: week 35, safety follow-up. Each vaccine dose was 300 ug of a 20-mer mutant IDH1 peptide in Montanide, given subcutaneously with topical imiquimod. Sequencing used PBMCs, obtained from a glioma patient whose treatment included an IDH1 peptide vaccine. These receptors came from a man younger than 40 with glioma.

The V gene is TRBV7-2, the J gene TRBJ1-3, with a weak D call TRBD1 (6 bases). This CDR3 has 16 residues. Looked up from germline, CDR1 is SGHTA and CDR2 is FQGNSA. Deletions cut 5 bases from V and 1 base from J, with 15 bases between. The CDR3 sequence: CASSPPGHLSGNTIYF. The CDR3 coding sequence is TGTGCCAGCAGCCCACCGGGACACCTATCTGGAAACACCATATATTTT. Full variable domain (rest looked up from reference TRBV7-2 and TRBJ1-3): GAGVSQSPSNKVTEKGKDVELRCDPISGHTALYWYRQSLGQGLEFLIYFQGNSAPDKSGLPSDRFSAERTGGSVSTLTIQRTQQEDSAVYLCASSPPGHLSGNTIYFGEGSWLTVV.

The chain uses TRBV5-1 and TRBJ2-3; D is uncertain. Germline V gene lookup returns CDR1 SGHRS and CDR2 YFSETQ. V was pared by 0 bases and J by 0 bases, with 5 bases between. There are 14 residues in the CDR3. The DNA of the CDR3 is TGCGCCAGCAGCTTGGTGGATAGCACAGATACGCAGTATTTT. Translated, it gives CASSLVDSTDTQYF.

The chain links TRBV5-1 to TRBJ1-1; D remains ambiguous. CDR3 size: 13 residues. Germline CDR1 is SGHRS and CDR2 is YFSETQ. V lost 0 bases and J 6 bases, leaving 9 bases between the germline ends. This chain's CDR3 is CASSLVGSAEAFF. The CDR3 nucleotides read TGCGCCAGCAGCTTGGTGGGTTCAGCTGAAGCTTTCTTT.

The chain carries TRBV19 and TRBJ1-5; TRBD1 aligns across 9 bases. Germline V lookup: CDR1 LNHDA, CDR2 SQIVND (reference sequence). The CDR3 is 17 residues long. Trimming cost V 5 bases and J 5 bases; bases outside gene matches: 13. The CDR3 DNA reads as TGTGCCAGTAGTTTTCAACAGGGGGCGCGGGGCCATCAGCCCCAGCATTTT. Translating gives CASSFQQGARGHQPQHF.